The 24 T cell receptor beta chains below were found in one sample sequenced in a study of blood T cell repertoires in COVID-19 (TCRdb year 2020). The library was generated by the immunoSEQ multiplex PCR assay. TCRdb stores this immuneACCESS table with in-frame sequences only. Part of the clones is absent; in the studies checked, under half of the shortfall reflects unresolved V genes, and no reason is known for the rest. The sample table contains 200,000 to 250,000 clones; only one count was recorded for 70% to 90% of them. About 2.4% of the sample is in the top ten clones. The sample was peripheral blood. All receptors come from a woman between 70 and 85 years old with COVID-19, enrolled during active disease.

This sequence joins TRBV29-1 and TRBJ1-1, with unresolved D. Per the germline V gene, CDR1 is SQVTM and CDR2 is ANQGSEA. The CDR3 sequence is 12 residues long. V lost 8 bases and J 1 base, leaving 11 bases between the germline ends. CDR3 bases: TGCAGCTATCTTCGGGAGAACACTGAAGCTTTCTTT. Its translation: CSYLRENTEAFF. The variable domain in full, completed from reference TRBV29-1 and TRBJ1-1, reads SAVISQKPSRDICQRGTSLTIQCQVDSQVTMMFWYRQQPGQSLTLIATANQGSEATYESGFVIDKFPISRPNLTFSTLTVSNMSPEDSSIYLCSYLRENTEAFFGQGTRLTVV.

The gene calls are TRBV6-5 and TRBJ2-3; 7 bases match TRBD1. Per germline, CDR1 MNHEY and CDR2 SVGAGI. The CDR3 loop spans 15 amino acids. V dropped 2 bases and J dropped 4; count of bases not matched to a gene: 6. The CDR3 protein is CASSYGTGEADTQYF. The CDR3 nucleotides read TGTGCCAGCAGTTACGGAACAGGGGAAGCAGATACGCAGTATTTT.

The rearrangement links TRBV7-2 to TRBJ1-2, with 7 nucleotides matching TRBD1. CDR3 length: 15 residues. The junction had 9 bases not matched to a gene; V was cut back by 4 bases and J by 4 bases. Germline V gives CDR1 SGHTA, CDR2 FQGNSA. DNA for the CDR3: TGTGCCAGCAGCTCACCCGCGACAGGGCCCTATGGCTACACCTTC. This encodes CASSSPATGPYGYTF.

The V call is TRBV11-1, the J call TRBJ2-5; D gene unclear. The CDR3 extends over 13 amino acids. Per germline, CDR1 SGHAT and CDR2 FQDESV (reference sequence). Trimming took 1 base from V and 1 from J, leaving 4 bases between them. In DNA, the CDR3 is TGTGCCAGCAGCTTAGGGCTCCAAGAGACCCAGTACTTC. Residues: CASSLGLQETQYF. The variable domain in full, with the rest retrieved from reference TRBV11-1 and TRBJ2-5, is EAEVAQSPRYKITEKSQAVAFWCDPISGHATLYWYRQILGQGPELLVQFQDESVVDDSQLPKDRFSAERLKGVDSTLKIQPAELGDSAMYLCASSLGLQETQYFGPGTRLLVL.

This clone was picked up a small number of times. CDR3 region: CASSLEGAQAYNEQFF. As DNA, the CDR3 is TGTGCCAGCAGCTTAGAGGGGGCGCAAGCCTACAATGAGCAGTTCTTC. This sequence joins TRBV11-3 and TRBJ2-1, with D maybe TRBD1 (6 bases). The CDR3 is made up of 16 amino acids. Trimming cost V 0 bases and J 2 bases, with 11 bases left between them. Germline V gene sequence: CDR1 SGHNT, CDR2 YENEEA. The variable domain in full, with the rest retrieved from reference TRBV11-3 and TRBJ2-1, is EAGVVQSPRYKIIEKKQPVAFWCNPISGHNTLYWYLQNLGQGPELLIRYENEEAVDDSQLPKDRFSAERLKGVDSTLKIQPAELGDSAVYLCASSLEGAQAYNEQFFGPGTRLTVL.

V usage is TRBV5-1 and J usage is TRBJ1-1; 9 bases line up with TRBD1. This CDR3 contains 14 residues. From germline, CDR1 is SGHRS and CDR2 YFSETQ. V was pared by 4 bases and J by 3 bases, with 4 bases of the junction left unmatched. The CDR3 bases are TGCGCCAGCAGCCCTCGGACAGGGGACACTGAAGCTTTCTTT. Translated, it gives CASSPRTGDTEAFF. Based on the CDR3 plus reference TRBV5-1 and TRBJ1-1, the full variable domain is KAGVTQTPRYLIKTRGQQVTLSCSPISGHRSVSWYQQTPGQGLQFLFEYFSETQRNKGNFPGRFSGRQFSNSRSEMNVSTLELGDSALYLCASSPRTGDTEAFFGQGTRLTVV.

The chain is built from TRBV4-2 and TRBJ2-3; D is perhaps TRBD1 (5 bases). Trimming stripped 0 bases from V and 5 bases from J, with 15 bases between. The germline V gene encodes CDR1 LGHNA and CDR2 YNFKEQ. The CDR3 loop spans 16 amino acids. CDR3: CASSQEARVGIDTQYF. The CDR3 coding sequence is TGTGCCAGCAGCCAAGAGGCCAGGGTAGGAATAGATACGCAGTATTTT.

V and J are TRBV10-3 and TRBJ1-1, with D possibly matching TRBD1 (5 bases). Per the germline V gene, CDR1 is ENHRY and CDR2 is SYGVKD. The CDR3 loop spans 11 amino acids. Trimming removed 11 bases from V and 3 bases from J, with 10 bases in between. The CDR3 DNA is TGTGCCGCTCGGGGGGACACTGAAGCTTTCTTT. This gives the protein CAARGDTEAFF.

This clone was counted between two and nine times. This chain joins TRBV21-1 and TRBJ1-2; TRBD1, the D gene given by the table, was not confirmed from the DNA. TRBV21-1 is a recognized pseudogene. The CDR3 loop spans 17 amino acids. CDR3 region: CASSKGGGQGANYGYTF. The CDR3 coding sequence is TGTGCCAGCAGCAAAGGGGGCGGACAGGGGGCTAACTATGGCTACACCTTC.

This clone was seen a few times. The CDR3 region is CASGLAGTGELFF. For the CDR3, the DNA is TGTGCCAGCGGACTAGCGGGCACCGGGGAGCTGTTTTTT. V is TRBV9 and J is TRBJ2-2; 11 nucleotides align to TRBD2. Germline V CDR1 and CDR2: SGDLS, YYNGEE. After removal of 7 bases from V and 4 bases from J, the junction contained 0 bases not matched to a gene. The CDR3 contains 13 residues.

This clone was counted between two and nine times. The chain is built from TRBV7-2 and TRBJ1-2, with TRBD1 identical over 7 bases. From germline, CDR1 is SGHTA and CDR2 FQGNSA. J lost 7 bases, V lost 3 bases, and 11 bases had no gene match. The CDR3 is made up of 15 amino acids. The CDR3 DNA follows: TGTGCCAGCAGCTTCCAGGGGGTGATTGCGGGTGGCTACACCTTC. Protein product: CASSFQGVIAGGYTF.

The CDR3: CSVGRGEATEAFF. The CDR3 region has the DNA TGCAGCGTTGGCAGGGGAGAAGCCACTGAAGCTTTCTTT. This chain connects TRBV29-1 to TRBJ1-1; maybe TRBD1 (6 bases). CDR3 size: 13 residues. Germline CDR1 and CDR2: SQVTM and ANQGSEA. Between the trimmed V and J ends, which lost 4 bases and 4 bases, there was a span of 13 bases.

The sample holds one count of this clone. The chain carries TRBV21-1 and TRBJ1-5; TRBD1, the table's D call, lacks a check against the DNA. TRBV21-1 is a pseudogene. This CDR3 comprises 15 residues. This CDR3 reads CASNPDRSLSQPQHF. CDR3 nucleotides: TGTGCCAGCAATCCGGACAGGTCCCTCAGTCAGCCCCAGCATTTT.

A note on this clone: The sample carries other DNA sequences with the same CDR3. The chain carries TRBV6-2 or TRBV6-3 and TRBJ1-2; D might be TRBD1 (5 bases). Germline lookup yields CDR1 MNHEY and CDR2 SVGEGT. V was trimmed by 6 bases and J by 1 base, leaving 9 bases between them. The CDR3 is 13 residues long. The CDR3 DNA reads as TGTGCCAGCAGCCCAGACAGTAACTATGGCTACACCTTC. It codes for CASSPDSNYGYTF.

CDR3 sequence: CASSLSQGGETQYF. In DNA form, the CDR3 reads TGCGCCAGCAGCTTGAGCCAGGGGGGAGAGACCCAGTACTTC. The chain recombines TRBV5-1 with TRBJ2-5; TRBD1 is a possible D gene (7 bases). V lost 1 base and J lost 4, with 11 bases in between. Germline lookup yields CDR1 SGHRS and CDR2 YFSETQ. The length of the CDR3 is 14 residues.

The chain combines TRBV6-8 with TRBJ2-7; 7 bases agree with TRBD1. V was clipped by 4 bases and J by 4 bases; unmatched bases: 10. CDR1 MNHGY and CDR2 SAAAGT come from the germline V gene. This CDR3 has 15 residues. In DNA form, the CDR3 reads TGTGCCAGCAGTTCGGCACAGGGGTCGGATTACGAGCAGTACTTC. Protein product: CASSSAQGSDYEQYF.

Written as DNA, the CDR3 is TGTGCCAGCAGCATTTACAGGGGGGTCAATGAGCAGTTCTTC. Translated: CASSIYRGVNEQFF. The chain uses TRBV11-2 and TRBJ2-1; 8 positions match TRBD1. The germline CDR1 and CDR2 sequences are SGHAT and FQNNGV. V lost 5 bases, J lost 6 bases, and 6 bases stayed unmatched. The CDR3 spans 14 residues.

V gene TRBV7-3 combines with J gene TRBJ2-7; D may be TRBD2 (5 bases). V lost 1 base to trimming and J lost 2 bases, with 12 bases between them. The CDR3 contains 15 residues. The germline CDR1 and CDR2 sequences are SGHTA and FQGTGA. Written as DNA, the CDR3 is TGTGCCAGCAGCTTAAATCCCGGGGTCCCCTACGAGCAGTACTTC. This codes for CASSLNPGVPYEQYF.

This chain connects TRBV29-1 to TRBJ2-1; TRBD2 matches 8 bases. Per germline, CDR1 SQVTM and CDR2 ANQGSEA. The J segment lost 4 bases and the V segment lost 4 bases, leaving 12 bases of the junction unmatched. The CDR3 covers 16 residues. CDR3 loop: CSVVVGRAGVYNEQFF. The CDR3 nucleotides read TGCAGCGTTGTTGTGGGCCGAGCGGGGGTGTACAATGAGCAGTTCTTC.

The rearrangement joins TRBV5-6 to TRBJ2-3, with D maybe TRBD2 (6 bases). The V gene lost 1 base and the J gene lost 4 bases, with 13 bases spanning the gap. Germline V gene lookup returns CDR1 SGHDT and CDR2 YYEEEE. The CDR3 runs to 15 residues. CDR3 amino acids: CASSLFAGRADTQYF. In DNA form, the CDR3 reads TGTGCCAGCAGCTTGTTTGCGGGAAGGGCAGATACGCAGTATTTT.

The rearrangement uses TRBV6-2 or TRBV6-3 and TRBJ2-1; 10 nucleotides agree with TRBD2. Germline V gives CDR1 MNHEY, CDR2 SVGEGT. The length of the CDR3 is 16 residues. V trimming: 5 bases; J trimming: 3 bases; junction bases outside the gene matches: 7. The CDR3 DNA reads TGTGCCAGCAGTAGTAAACTAGCGGGGTACTACAATGAGCAGTTCTTC. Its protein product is CASSSKLAGYYNEQFF.

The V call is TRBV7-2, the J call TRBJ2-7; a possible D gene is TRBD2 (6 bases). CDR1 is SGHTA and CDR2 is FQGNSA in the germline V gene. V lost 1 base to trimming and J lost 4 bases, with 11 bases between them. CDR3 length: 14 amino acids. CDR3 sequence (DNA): TGTGCCAGCAGCTTAGGTGGCGGGGTGTACGAGCAGTACTTC. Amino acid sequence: CASSLGGGVYEQYF.

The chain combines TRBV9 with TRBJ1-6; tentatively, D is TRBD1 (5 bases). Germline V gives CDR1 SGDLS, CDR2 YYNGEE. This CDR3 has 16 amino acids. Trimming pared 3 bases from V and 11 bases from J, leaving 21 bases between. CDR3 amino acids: CASSELSDSRSAPLHF. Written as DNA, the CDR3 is TGTGCCAGCAGCGAACTATCTGACAGCCGCTCGGCACCCCTCCACTTT.

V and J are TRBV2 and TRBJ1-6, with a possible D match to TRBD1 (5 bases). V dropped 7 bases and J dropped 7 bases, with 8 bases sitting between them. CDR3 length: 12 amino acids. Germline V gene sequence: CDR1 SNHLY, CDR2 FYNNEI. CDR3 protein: CASKGPNSPLHF. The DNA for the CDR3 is TGTGCCAGCAAGGGGCCCAATTCACCCCTCCACTTT.